This T cell receptor (delta chain) was found in a study of Vδ1+ human thymocytes (dated by TCRdb to about 2018). A note on the overall study: As a data resource, the study described the mRNA-level TRG and TRD CDR3 repertoires of highly purified Vdelta1+ thymocytes obtained from young children. Validation of the multiplex-based CDR3 amplicon strategy against 5'RACE-based CDR3 amplicon generation methods had been performed previously.

Thymic samples were depleted of alphabeta T cells, then CD3+ TCRVdelta1+ TCRVdelta2- thymocytes were FACS-sorted. The purity of the sorted Vdelta1+ thymocytes was between roughly 96% and 99.6%. The thymic specimens were obtained from several paediatric patients, aged roughly 5 days to 15 months, who were having corrective cardiac surgery. Thymic tissue was dispersed and mononuclear cells isolated on a Histopaque-1077 density gradient. The staining antibodies were anti-TCRVdelta1 clone TS8.2, anti-TCRVdelta2 clone B6, anti-CD3 clone HIT3a and anti-TCRalphabeta clone IP26. In the germline V gene, CDR1 corresponds to TSWWSYY and CDR2 to QGS. V lost 1 base and J lost 5 bases, and the count of bases not matched to a germline gene is 23. The CDR3 contains 22 residues, cysteine and phenylalanine counted. Only CDR3 DNA remains: 66 bases, in frame from the first base. RNA extraction was performed with the RNeasy mini kit, and reverse transcription was done with Superscript III. Multiplex PCR was used to generate CDR3 amplicons, with pooled V-gene forward primers and a constant-region reverse primer carrying Illumina adaptor overhangs. After gel purification, amplicons were indexed with Nextera index primers over roughly 8 extra PCR cycles and were then purified with AMPure XP beads. Sequencing of the libraries was done on an Illumina MiSeq using paired-end 250 bp reads, dual indexing and a roughly 19% PhiX spike-in. The paper's data handling went like this. FastQC was used to quality check the reads, while ea-utils fastq-join merged the TRG read pairs. Sequences were annotated with IMGT/HighV-QUEST, keeping only productive sequences with unambiguous V-gene assignment; clonotypes were defined by identical CDR3 sequence. Downstream analysis used VDJtools 1.1.1, tcR 2.2.3, Treemap and vegan Shannon diversity in R 3.4.4. TCRdb called clones anew from the public reads via CATT; matching DNA rows were later pooled. The V and J calls shown here were made by TCRdb, not taken from the authors' results. In this sample the table shows roughly 76,000 delta-chain clones, about 30% of which occur a single time. The top ten hold roughly 0.25% of the sample.

What the study reported, not specific to this receptor: The use of highly purified populations and single-cell validation was advised by the authors, since misinterpretation of bulk repertoire data could be caused by unexpected Vdelta2 sequences. Many TRG clonotypes were found to be shared between donors (up to roughly 7x10^3), whereas TRD repertoires were found to be essentially private (max roughly 120 shared). Because no clustering by age or sex was observed, donors were not stratified by these variables in the analyses. Despite high sort purity, approximately 20% of thymic TRD sequences were Vdelta2 (and few Vdelta3), unlike peripheral blood Vdelta1+ controls. Thymic TRG and TRD repertoires appeared highly polyclonal with Gaussian CDR3 length distributions, unlike oligoclonal peripheral blood repertoires.

This clone was observed a few times. Which antigen it targets is not known. No much larger clone exists at a distance of one base, and base qualities are not known. The receptor's source is a boy under two years old who had congenital heart surgery. Input material: Vdelta1+ gamma-delta thymocytes from the thymus. Reading the label with the study, this specimen's cell subset or site is: FACS-sorted CD3+ TCRalphabeta- TCRVdelta1+ TCRVdelta2- thymocytes. The chain employs TRDV1 and TRDJ1; 12 bases in the middle match TRDD3. The sequenced DNA: TGTGCTCTTGGGGAACGTCGGTACACGTACCGTACTGGGGGATACAGGGGGGATAAACTCATCTTT. Its amino acids are CALGERRYTYRTGGYRGDKLIF.